This TCR beta chain stems from a study of T cells and Merkel cell carcinoma outcomes. Only in-frame clones appear in the TCRdb table, and some are missing; sequencing was by immunoSEQ multiplex PCR. The sample records about 19,000 clones, over 75% being singletons. V was pared by 2 bases and J by 5 bases, with 10 bases between. Germline V gene sequence: CDR1 SGHNT, CDR2 YYREEE (reference sequence). The CDR3 has 13 residues. The chain employs TRBV5-4 and TRBJ1-1; D not certain. The receptor was isolated from a human donor with Merkel cell carcinoma. The sample comprised tumor tissue from Merkel cell carcinoma. In DNA, the CDR3 is TGTGCCAGCAGCTTTAACAAAGGAACTGAAGCTTTCTTT. This gives the protein CASSFNKGTEAFF.